The 30 T cell receptor beta chains below come from one sample, sequenced in a study of OX40 agonist ivuxolimab in advanced cancers. TCRdb's copy holds only in-frame clones and misses some; the assay was immunoSEQ multiplex PCR. Among over 70,000 clones listed, roughly 86% were seen once. Specimen: CD4+ or CD8+ T cells sorted from blood, collected in a trial of the OX40 agonist ivuxolimab. These receptors were obtained from an adult with an advanced solid tumor such as melanoma, head and neck, liver or kidney cancer.

Only one count was recorded for this clone. This CDR3 is also generated by other DNA sequences in the sample. This chain connects TRBV30 to TRBJ1-5; the D is unclear. The CDR3 contains 13 residues. Looked up from germline, CDR1 is GTSNPN and CDR2 is SVGIG (reference sequence). Deletions cut 0 bases from V and 3 bases from J, with 6 bases between. CDR3 loop: CAWSVDSNQPQHF. CDR3 coding DNA: TGTGCCTGGAGTGTTGATTCCAATCAGCCCCAGCATTTT.

This chain links TRBV6-1 with TRBJ2-3; D is tentatively TRBD1 or TRBD2 (7 bases each). CDR1 and CDR2 from the germline V gene are MNHNS and SASEGT. The CDR3 has 15 residues. The V end was cut by 4 bases, the J end by 4 bases, with 15 bases between. The CDR3 bases are TGTGCCAGCAGTGGTTTACAGGGGAGGGCAGATACGCAGTATTTT. This gives the protein CASSGLQGRADTQYF.

There are a few counts of this clone. The rearrangement joins TRBV19 to TRBJ1-5; D is undetermined. Trimming shortened V by 3 bases and J by 3 bases, and 9 bases separated the two germline ends. Germline loops: CDR1 LNHDA, CDR2 SQIVND (reference sequence). The CDR3 runs to 14 residues. CDR3 bases: TGTGCCAGTAGTATTGAACAGAACAATCAGCCCCAGCATTTT. Residues: CASSIEQNNQPQHF.

The chain is built from TRBV10-3 and TRBJ2-7; 13 nucleotides agree with TRBD2. The CDR3 has 14 amino acids. V gave up 10 bases and J gave up 5 bases; unmatched junction bases: 8. Per germline, CDR1 ENHRY and CDR2 SYGVKD. Written as DNA, the CDR3 is TGTGCCACCGACCGGACTAGCGGGAGTAACGAGCAGTACTTC. Translation gives CATDRTSGSNEQYF.

This clone has a single count. The rearrangement links TRBV7-8 to TRBJ1-1; D possibly corresponds to TRBD1 (6 bases). This CDR3 is 15 amino acids long. CDR1 and CDR2 from the germline V gene are SGHVS and FQNEAQ. V was cut by 2 bases and J by 4 bases, with 14 bases left in between. CDR3 in amino acids: CASSLSETGFTEAFF. The CDR3 DNA reads as TGTGCCAGCAGCTTATCGGAAACAGGGTTCACTGAAGCTTTCTTT.

This chain joins TRBV5-1 and TRBJ2-2; TRBD1 is a possible D gene (6 bases). The germline V and J ends were trimmed by 0 bases and 0 bases, with 9 bases remaining between them. Looked up from germline, CDR1 is SGHRS and CDR2 is YFSETQ. CDR3 size: 16 residues. The CDR3 here is CASSLASGANTGELFF. The DNA for the CDR3 is TGCGCCAGCAGCTTGGCTTCAGGGGCGAACACCGGGGAGCTGTTTTTT.

By sample share, this clone is medium-sized (0.01 to 0.1%). The V call is TRBV6-6, the J call TRBJ2-7, with 7 bases aligning to TRBD1. In germline, CDR1 is MNHNY, CDR2 SVGAGI (reference sequence). This CDR3 spans 13 amino acids. The ends lost 9 bases at V and 11 bases at J; junction bases unmatched: 16. The CDR3 bases are TGTGCCAGTGTCCCTCTACGGGACAGCGTTAAGTACTTC. It is translated as CASVPLRDSVKYF.

The chain links TRBV7-2 to TRBJ1-2, with TRBD1 matching over 8 bases. Trimming at V came to 7 bases and at J to 4 bases, leaving 11 bases not matched to a gene. Germline CDR1 and CDR2: SGHTA and FQGNSA. The CDR3 runs 15 residues. Here the CDR3 DNA reads TGTGCCAGCACCATCCAGGCAGGGGGCCTCTATGGCTACACCTTC. This encodes CASTIQAGGLYGYTF.

The rearrangement uses TRBV15 and TRBJ2-7; D not resolved. CDR1 is LNHNV, CDR2 YYDKDF, per germline (reference sequence). This CDR3 has 13 residues. V lost 1 base to trimming and J lost 3 bases, with 7 bases between them. In nucleotides, the CDR3 is TGTGCCACCAGCAGAGGTGTCAGCTACGAGCAGTACTTC. Its protein is CATSRGVSYEQYF.

The chain combines TRBV5-5 with TRBJ1-5; maybe TRBD1 (6 bases). Per germline, CDR1 SGHKS and CDR2 YYEKEE (reference sequence). The CDR3 spans 14 residues. Trimming removed 0 bases from V and 6 bases from J, with 10 bases in between. The chain's CDR3 is CASSLEGVFQPQHF. The CDR3 DNA is TGTGCCAGCAGCTTGGAGGGGGTGTTTCAGCCCCAGCATTTT.

This chain uses TRBV6-1 with TRBJ2-5, with TRBD2 identical over 8 bases. The CDR3 consists of 13 residues. Germline loops: CDR1 MNHNS, CDR2 SASEGT. The J segment lost 5 bases and the V segment lost 8 bases, leaving 7 bases of the junction unmatched. CDR3 nucleotide sequence: TGTGCCAGCCGGGAGGGAGCGAGGGAGACCCAGTACTTC. Its protein product is CASREGARETQYF.

The V and J genes are TRBV6-1 and TRBJ2-2; 7 bases agree with TRBD1. CDR3 length equals 16 residues. Germline V gene data show CDR1 as MNHNS and CDR2 as SASEGT. V was pared by 2 bases and J by 1 base, with 4 bases of the junction left unmatched. In nucleotides, the CDR3 is TGTGCCAGCAGTGAAATGGGACAGAGGAACACCGGGGAGCTGTTTTTT. It yields the protein CASSEMGQRNTGELFF.

This chain joins TRBV5-4 and TRBJ2-1, with D possibly matching TRBD1 (5 bases). The ends were cut back, 0 bases at V and 9 bases at J, with 13 bases in the middle. This CDR3 is 14 amino acids long. Germline CDR1 reads SGHNT; CDR2 reads YYREEE (reference sequence). The CDR3 DNA sequence: TGTGCCAGCAGCTTGGCCCTCAGGGCCAGTGAGCAGTTCTTC. Protein sequence: CASSLALRASEQFF.

The chain employs TRBV7-6 and TRBJ2-1; 7 bases are a match to TRBD1. Trimming cost V 4 bases and J 7 bases; bases outside gene matches: 4. This CDR3 has 13 residues. Germline V gene sequence: CDR1 SGHVS, CDR2 FNYEAQ. CDR3 sequence reads: CASSWDSPNEQFF. CDR3 bases: TGTGCCAGCAGCTGGGACAGCCCTAATGAGCAGTTCTTC.

A remark on this clone: The same CDR3 arises from other DNA sequences in this sample as well. This chain's CDR3 is CASSSGTGNSPLHF. CDR3 DNA sequence: TGCGCCAGCAGCTCCGGGACAGGGAATTCACCCCTCCACTTT. J is TRBJ1-6 and V is TRBV5-1; 9 bases match TRBD1. The CDR3 spans 14 residues. The V gene end was trimmed by 3 bases and the J gene end by 7 bases; junction bases not matched to a gene: 2. Germline CDR1 and CDR2: SGHRS and YFSETQ. The complete variable domain, with remaining parts taken from reference TRBV5-1 and TRBJ1-6, reads KAGVTQTPRYLIKTRGQQVTLSCSPISGHRSVSWYQQTPGQGLQFLFEYFSETQRNKGNFPGRFSGRQFSNSRSEMNVSTLELGDSALYLCASSSGTGNSPLHFGNGTRLTVT.

The chain couples TRBV28 to TRBJ1-2; D is ambiguous. The CDR3 spans 14 residues. The V gene's germline CDR1 is MDHEN and CDR2 SYDVKM. Trimming removed 4 bases from V and 1 base from J, with 10 bases in between. The CDR3 loop is CASSSSLDNYGYTF. CDR3 sequence (DNA): TGTGCCAGCAGTTCCTCCCTTGATAACTATGGCTACACCTTC.

The V and J genes are TRBV2 and TRBJ2-1, with 14 bases aligning to TRBD2. Germline V CDR1 and CDR2: SNHLY, FYNNEI. J was trimmed by 9 bases and V by 7 bases; bases with no gene match: 8. The CDR3 sequence is 15 residues long. The CDR3 sequence: CASTSGTSGGGEQFF. The CDR3 coding sequence is TGTGCCAGCACCTCCGGGACTAGCGGGGGAGGTGAGCAGTTCTTC.

The V call is TRBV4-2, the J call TRBJ2-4; TRBD2 aligns across 11 bases. Germline loops: CDR1 LGHNA, CDR2 YNFKEQ. The trim removed 5 bases at V and 0 bases at J, leaving 3 bases unmatched. The CDR3 sequence is 16 residues long. The CDR3 DNA sequence: TGTGCCAGCAGCTATAGCGGGGGGGAAGCCAAAAACATTCAGTACTTC. This translates into CASSYSGGEAKNIQYF.

The J gene is TRBJ2-3, the V gene TRBV2; D perhaps matches TRBD2 (7 bases). V was clipped by 4 bases and J by 3 bases, with 20 bases between them. Germline lookup yields CDR1 SNHLY and CDR2 FYNNEI. The CDR3 has 17 residues. CDR3 in amino acids: CASSGLGALGGTDTQYF. Written as DNA, the CDR3 is TGTGCCAGCAGTGGGCTGGGGGCCCTGGGGGGGACAGATACGCAGTATTTT.

The gene calls are TRBV5-1 and TRBJ2-1; D possibly corresponds to TRBD1 (6 bases). The ends were cut back, 4 bases at V and 2 bases at J, with 13 bases in the middle. The CDR3 extends over 15 amino acids. From germline, CDR1 is SGHRS and CDR2 YFSETQ. Here the CDR3 DNA reads TGCGCCAGCAGCCCCCGGGACAACCCCTACAATGAGCAGTTCTTC. Its translation is CASSPRDNPYNEQFF.

The chain employs TRBV27 and TRBJ2-1; TRBD2 matches 7 bases. This CDR3 spans 15 amino acids. The V gene end was trimmed by 6 bases and the J gene end by 2 bases; junction bases not matched to a gene: 7. Germline CDR1 reads MNHEY; CDR2 reads SMNVEV (reference sequence). The CDR3: CASRAAGTPYNEQFF. CDR3 sequence (DNA): TGTGCCAGCAGGGCAGCGGGAACCCCCTACAATGAGCAGTTCTTC.

This sequence joins TRBV7-9 and TRBJ2-6; D unresolved. Germline CDR1 is SEHNR and CDR2 is FQNEAQ (reference sequence). V was cut by 10 bases and J by 0 bases, with 13 bases left in between. This CDR3 has 15 residues. The CDR3 DNA reads as TGTGCCACCATCCTGGCCCCCTCTGGGGCCAACGTCCTGACTTTC. Translated: CATILAPSGANVLTF. Based on the CDR3 plus reference TRBV7-9 and TRBJ2-6, the full variable domain is DTGVSQNPRHKITKRGQNVTFRCDPISEHNRLYWYRQTLGQGPEFLTYFQNEAQLEKSRLLSDRFSAERPKGSFSTLEIQRTEQGDSAMYLCATILAPSGANVLTFGAGSRLTVL.

J is TRBJ1-2 and V is TRBV7-9; TRBD1 is a possible D gene (5 bases). The germline gives CDR1 SEHNR, CDR2 FQNEAQ (reference sequence). The CDR3 length is 13 residues. V lost 3 bases and J 2 bases, leaving 7 bases between the germline ends. The CDR3: CASSLGRNYGYTF. In nucleotides, the CDR3 is TGTGCCAGCAGCTTGGGACGGAACTATGGCTACACCTTC.

V gene TRBV30 combines with J gene TRBJ1-4; unclear D gene. Trimming took off 4 bases at V and 7 bases at J, with 13 bases between the two ends. Germline V gene sequence: CDR1 GTSNPN, CDR2 SVGIG (reference sequence). The CDR3 extends over 13 amino acids. The CDR3 DNA sequence: TGTGCCTGGAAAGGGAGGGCTAGTGAAAAACTGTTTTTT. Protein sequence: CAWKGRASEKLFF.

The genes are TRBV6-4 and TRBJ2-2, with D perhaps TRBD2 (6 bases). Germline CDR1 and CDR2: MRHNA and SNTAGT. The CDR3 length is 12 residues. CDR3 amino acids: CAAGGVGGELFF. In DNA form, the CDR3 reads TGTGCTGCCGGAGGGGTAGGCGGGGAGCTGTTTTTT.

The chain uses TRBV2 and TRBJ2-7; D is ambiguous. Between the trimmed V and J ends, which lost 10 bases and 6 bases, there was a span of 13 bases. There are 11 residues in the CDR3. Looked up from germline, CDR1 is SNHLY and CDR2 is FYNNEI. In DNA, the CDR3 is TGTGCCACCCTAGGGTCTGGCGAGCAGTACTTC. Protein product: CATLGSGEQYF. The full variable domain, rest sourced from reference TRBV2 and TRBJ2-7, is EPEVTQTPSHQVTQMGQEVILRCVPISNHLYFYWYRQILGQKVEFLVSFYNNEISEKSEIFDDQFSVERPDGSNFTLKIRSTKLEDSAMYFCATLGSGEQYFGPGTRLTVT.

The J gene is TRBJ1-2, the V gene TRBV14; no clear D gene. There are 14 residues in the CDR3. V lost 4 bases and J 3 bases, leaving 12 bases between the germline ends. CDR1 SGHDN and CDR2 FVKESK come from the germline V gene. CDR3 sequence reads: CASSRAGVYYGYTF. The CDR3 DNA sequence: TGTGCCAGCAGCCGGGCTGGGGTGTACTATGGCTACACCTTC.

This clone was counted a few times. The rearrangement uses TRBV4-1 and TRBJ2-2; 7 nucleotides align to TRBD1. Germline CDR1 MGHRA, CDR2 YSYEKL. J gave up 1 base and V 3 bases, and 5 bases lay outside the gene matches. This CDR3 has 16 residues. CDR3 residues: CASSHPQGVNTGELFF. The CDR3 DNA reads as TGCGCCAGCAGCCACCCTCAGGGGGTGAACACCGGGGAGCTGTTTTTT.

The chain recombines TRBV13 with TRBJ2-1; 9 positions match TRBD2. CDR1 and CDR2 from the germline V gene are PRHDT and FYEKMQ (reference sequence). This CDR3 is 15 amino acids long. V shed 2 bases, J shed 10 bases, and the junction held 9 bases outside the gene matches. This CDR3 reads CASSLPLAGLGEQFF. The DNA of the CDR3 is TGTGCCAGCAGCTTACCGCTAGCGGGATTAGGGGAGCAGTTCTTC.

This clone was recorded once. The CDR3 nucleotides read TGTGCCAGCAGCTCGACAACCGGGACTAGTTGGAATGAGCAGTTCTTC. This sequence encodes CASSSTTGTSWNEQFF. The chain has TRBV7-9 and TRBJ2-1, with 8 bases matching TRBD2. The CDR3 loop spans 16 amino acids. The germline V gene has CDR1 SEHNR and CDR2 FQNEAQ (reference sequence). With V trimmed by 4 bases and J by 7 bases, 12 bases remained unmatched.